One sample yielded the 27 T cell receptor beta chains listed below, sequenced in a study of blood T cells in healthy people across ages. With a J-beta primer mix and a sample-barcoded 5' primer, a second PCR ran about 7 to 11 cycles. From the 5' RACE reads, TCRdb called clonotypes with MiXCR, one entry per CDR3 protein. In the table there are about 1.8 million distinct CDR3 sequences, 40% to 55% of which are singletons. The sequencing sample was made of blood. The receptors originated from a woman in her thirties or forties in good health.

The chain combines TRBV6-2 or TRBV6-3 with TRBJ1-2, with D possibly being TRBD1 (5 bases). The CDR3 runs to 11 residues. V was cut by 10 bases and J by 8 bases, with 14 bases left in between. Germline values: CDR1 MNHEY, CDR2 SVGEGT. As DNA, the CDR3 is TGTGCCACCCTAGGGGCGCCGGGCTACACCTTC. It is translated as CATLGAPGYTF.

The chain uses TRBV4-2 and TRBJ2-1; 10 nucleotides match TRBD1. Germline V gene data show CDR1 as LGHNA and CDR2 as YNFKEQ. This CDR3 comprises 16 residues. With V trimmed by 4 bases and J by 3 bases, 6 bases remained unmatched. The CDR3 spells CASSRDRDRGYNEQFF. CDR3 sequence (DNA): TGTGCCAGCAGCCGTGACCGGGACAGGGGCTACAATGAGCAGTTCTTC.

This clonotype turned up a few times. The chain combines TRBV6-2 or TRBV6-3 with TRBJ2-1; D gene ambiguous. The length of the CDR3 is 13 residues. Germline V gene sequence: CDR1 MNHEY, CDR2 SVGEGT. The germline V and J ends were trimmed by 6 bases and 5 bases, with 11 bases remaining between them. The DNA of the CDR3 is TGTGCCAGCAGACTCTGGGCCAACAATGAGCAGTTCTTC. This translates into CASRLWANNEQFF.

V usage is TRBV7-9 and J usage is TRBJ1-1, with 11 bases identical to TRBD1. With V trimmed by 6 bases and J by 4 bases, 7 bases remained unmatched. The CDR3 is 15 amino acids. The germline gives CDR1 SEHNR, CDR2 FQNEAQ (reference sequence). The CDR3 here is CASRLTGTGGTEAFF. The CDR3 bases are TGTGCCAGCAGGCTTACCGGGACAGGGGGCACTGAAGCTTTCTTT.

The rearrangement links TRBV12-3 or TRBV12-4 to TRBJ1-2; a weak D match, TRBD1 (5 bases). The V and J ends lost 6 bases and 4 bases respectively, with 21 bases between them. The CDR3 is 16 residues long. CDR3 bases: TGTGCCAGCAGAACACCATGGGGGGGTAAGGGCTATGGCTACACCTTC. Its protein product is CASRTPWGGKGYGYTF.

The gene calls are TRBV7-2 and TRBJ2-3, with 9 positions matching TRBD2. The CDR3 totals 17 residues. Germline assignment: CDR1 SGHTA and CDR2 FQGNSA. Germline trimming cut 3 bases from V and 0 bases from J; bases unmatched to any gene: 7. CDR3 region: CASSLRGGVASTDTQYF. The CDR3 nucleotides are TGTGCCAGCAGCTTGCGCGGGGGGGTTGCTAGCACAGATACGCAGTATTTT.

This clonotype occurred many times. The chain employs TRBV7-9 and TRBJ1-2, with 10 bases aligning to TRBD1. The CDR3 is 15 residues long. The V and J ends lost 4 bases and 2 bases, in that order; junction bases with no gene match: 4. Germline assignment: CDR1 SEHNR and CDR2 FQNEAQ (reference sequence). DNA of the CDR3: TGTGCCAGCAGCTCCGGGACAGGGGCAAACTATGGCTACACCTTC. Protein sequence: CASSSGTGANYGYTF.

This chain uses TRBV10-2 with TRBJ2-7; a possible D gene is TRBD2 (6 bases). Germline assignment: CDR1 WSHSY and CDR2 SAAADI. This CDR3 has 14 residues. The V end lost 0 bases, the J end lost 3 bases, and 9 bases lay between the germline ends. Written as DNA, the CDR3 is TGCGCCAGCAGTGAGTCTAGGCGGGGCTACGAGCAGTACTTC. The encoded protein is CASSESRRGYEQYF.

A few counts support this clonotype. CDR3 residues: CASSDGSAYEQYF. CDR3 nucleotides: TGTGCCAGCAGTGACGGCAGTGCCTACGAGCAGTACTTC. The chain carries TRBV6-2 or TRBV6-3 and TRBJ2-7, with unresolved D. Germline CDR1 is MNHEY and CDR2 is SVGEGT. The V end was cut by 5 bases, the J end by 2 bases, with 10 bases between. The CDR3 is 13 residues long.

The chain joins TRBV28 to TRBJ2-7; 9 positions match TRBD1. From germline, CDR1 is MDHEN and CDR2 SYDVKM. This CDR3 contains 14 residues. Germline trimming cut 10 bases from V and 3 bases from J; bases unmatched to any gene: 10. The chain's CDR3 is CATCSGQGDYEQYF. CDR3 DNA: TGTGCCACTTGTTCGGGACAGGGTGACTACGAGCAGTACTTC. Full variable domain (outside the CDR3, taken from reference TRBV28 and TRBJ2-7): DVKVTQSSRYLVKRTGEKVFLECVQDMDHENMFWYRQDPGLGLRLIYFSYDVKMKEKGDIPEGYSVSREKKERFSLILESASTNQTSMYLCATCSGQGDYEQYFGPGTRLTVT.

V usage is TRBV5-1 and J usage is TRBJ1-1; D is undetermined. The CDR3 covers 15 residues. Germline loops: CDR1 SGHRS, CDR2 YFSETQ. V was trimmed by 0 bases and J by 2 bases, leaving 11 bases between them. The CDR3, as DNA: TGCGCCAGCAGCTTGGCCAGAGTGGGAAACACTGAAGCTTTCTTT. It translates to CASSLARVGNTEAFF. The whole variable domain, filled in from reference TRBV5-1 and TRBJ1-1, reads KAGVTQTPRYLIKTRGQQVTLSCSPISGHRSVSWYQQTPGQGLQFLFEYFSETQRNKGNFPGRFSGRQFSNSRSEMNVSTLELGDSALYLCASSLARVGNTEAFFGQGTRLTVV.

The chain couples TRBV7-2 to TRBJ1-4, with D hard to call. Germline lookup yields CDR1 SGHTA and CDR2 FQGNSA. V was cut by 1 base and J by 5 bases, with 14 bases left in between. The CDR3 loop spans 16 amino acids. CDR3 bases: TGTGCCAGCAGCTTAGATAGTCGGCTTCGAAATGAAAAACTGTTTTTT. Its translation is CASSLDSRLRNEKLFF.

This clonotype was picked up one time. The CDR3 coding sequence is TGTGCCAGCACGGGACAGGGCGCCTACGAGCAGTACTTC. Translation: CASTGQGAYEQYF. The chain combines TRBV2 with TRBJ2-7; 9 nucleotides align to TRBD1. Germline assignment: CDR1 SNHLY and CDR2 FYNNEI. The CDR3 consists of 13 residues. V lost 7 bases, J lost 2 bases, and 3 bases stayed unmatched.

The chain employs TRBV5-1 and TRBJ2-1; TRBD2 aligns across 12 bases. The length of the CDR3 is 15 residues. Germline values: CDR1 SGHRS, CDR2 YFSETQ. The J segment lost 8 bases and the V segment lost 4 bases, leaving 7 bases of the junction unmatched. The CDR3 DNA sequence: TGCGCCAGCAGCATCTCTAGCGGGGGGGCTGATGAGCAGTTCTTC. It specifies CASSISSGGADEQFF.

This clonotype has only a few counts. The CDR3 loop reads CATSRSRTANTDTQYF. CDR3 DNA: TGTGCCACCAGCAGATCTAGGACAGCCAACACAGATACGCAGTATTTT. The rearrangement joins TRBV15 to TRBJ2-3; D is perhaps TRBD1 (6 bases). There are 16 residues in the CDR3. Germline loops: CDR1 LNHNV, CDR2 YYDKDF (reference sequence). With 2 bases removed from V and 2 bases from J, the gap between germline ends came to 14 bases. Looking up the rest from reference TRBV15 and TRBJ2-3 gives the full variable domain: DAMVIQNPRYQVTQFGKPVTLSCSQTLNHNVMYWYQQKSSQAPKLLFHYYDKDFNNEADTPDNFQSRRPNTSFCFLDIRSPGLGDTAMYLCATSRSRTANTDTQYFGPGTRLTVL.

This clonotype showed up just a few times. The V gene is TRBV6-5, the J gene TRBJ2-6; D is unresolved. The germline CDR1 and CDR2 sequences are MNHEY and SVGAGI. With 4 bases removed from V and 4 bases from J, the gap between germline ends came to 8 bases. CDR3 length: 14 amino acids. The CDR3 loop reads CASSSPAGANVLTF. CDR3 coding DNA: TGTGCCAGCAGTTCCCCGGCCGGGGCCAACGTCCTGACTTTC.

In this sample, this clonotype turned up a few times. The V call is TRBV20-1, the J call TRBJ2-5; TRBD2 might be the D (7 bases). Trimming removed 6 bases at V and 4 bases at J, with 21 bases between. The germline CDR1 and CDR2 sequences are DFQATT and SNEGSKA (reference sequence). The CDR3 covers 15 residues. CDR3: CSATAPTRGGETQYF. CDR3 DNA sequence: TGCAGTGCCACTGCCCCGACTAGGGGGGGAGAGACCCAGTACTTC.

This clonotype turned up a few times. The CDR3 DNA is TGCAGTGGTCAGGGGAGGGACCAAGAGACCCAGTACTTC. Protein product: CSGQGRDQETQYF. The chain combines TRBV20-1 with TRBJ2-5, with a tentative D call TRBD2 (7 bases). Trimming left V 7 bases short and J 0 bases short, with 12 bases between. Germline V lookup: CDR1 DFQATT, CDR2 SNEGSKA (reference sequence). The CDR3 covers 13 residues.

The rearrangement uses TRBV20-1 and TRBJ2-1; D call uncertain. Germline V gene data show CDR1 as DFQATT and CDR2 as SNEGSKA (reference sequence). The CDR3 consists of 15 residues. The V gene lost 2 bases and the J gene lost 7 bases, with 18 bases spanning the gap. The CDR3 DNA is TGCAGTGCTAGACCCCGGGCACCCGATTTGAATGAGCAGTTCTTC. It yields the protein CSARPRAPDLNEQFF.

The rearrangement uses TRBV15 and TRBJ2-1, with a weak D call TRBD2 (5 bases). The CDR3 is made up of 15 amino acids. Looked up from germline, CDR1 is LNHNV and CDR2 is YYDKDF (reference sequence). V was cut by 0 bases and J by 8 bases, with 14 bases left in between. The CDR3 spells CATSRDWLGVHEQFF. The CDR3 coding sequence is TGTGCCACCAGCAGAGATTGGCTCGGGGTCCATGAGCAGTTCTTC. Full variable domain (outside the CDR3, taken from reference TRBV15 and TRBJ2-1): DAMVIQNPRYQVTQFGKPVTLSCSQTLNHNVMYWYQQKSSQAPKLLFHYYDKDFNNEADTPDNFQSRRPNTSFCFLDIRSPGLGDTAMYLCATSRDWLGVHEQFFGPGTRLTVL.

In its sample, this clonotype was seen once. The chain employs TRBV24-1 and TRBJ1-5; 11 bases align to TRBD1. This CDR3 is 16 amino acids long. CDR1 KGHDR and CDR2 SFDVKD come from the germline V gene. V was pared by 4 bases and J by 7 bases, with 8 bases of the junction left unmatched. The CDR3 reads CATSESPGQGGQPQHF. CDR3 nucleotide sequence: TGTGCCACCAGTGAGTCCCCGGGACAGGGGGGACAGCCCCAGCATTTT.

The chain couples TRBV28 to TRBJ2-3; no reliable D call. The CDR3 extends over 15 amino acids. With 5 bases removed from V and 6 bases from J, the gap between germline ends came to 18 bases. The V gene's germline CDR1 is MDHEN and CDR2 SYDVKM. As DNA, the CDR3 is TGTGCCAGCAGTGGGGTCGACACAAACATCGATACGCAGTATTTT. Encoded protein: CASSGVDTNIDTQYF.

This clonotype appeared once. The V gene is TRBV5-1, the J gene TRBJ2-3; TRBD2 is a possible D gene (6 bases). CDR1 SGHRS and CDR2 YFSETQ come from the germline V gene. V lost 4 bases and J lost 1, with 19 bases in between. CDR3 length equals 17 residues. The chain's CDR3 is CASSAGTSGWGTDTQYF. The CDR3 DNA reads as TGCGCCAGCAGCGCCGGGACTTCTGGTTGGGGCACAGATACGCAGTATTTT.

This clonotype showed up just once. The J gene is TRBJ1-2, the V gene TRBV5-1, with 8 bases identical to TRBD1. The CDR3 runs to 13 residues. V was pared by 5 bases and J by 7 bases, with 7 bases of the junction left unmatched. Looked up from germline, CDR1 is SGHRS and CDR2 is YFSETQ. The CDR3 bases are TGCGCCAGCAGTCAGACAGGGGAAAGTGGCTACACCTTC. Protein: CASSQTGESGYTF.

This clonotype was seen only a few times. The chain links TRBV12-3 or TRBV12-4 to TRBJ1-5; D uncertain. This CDR3 region has 14 residues. Trimming stripped 6 bases from V and 1 base from J, with 10 bases between. The DNA for the CDR3 is TGTGCCAGCAGAGGAGACGGGAGCAATCAGCCCCAGCATTTT. Translated, it gives CASRGDGSNQPQHF.

The gene calls are TRBV7-2 and TRBJ1-5, with D possibly matching TRBD1 (6 bases). V was trimmed by 1 base and J by 4 bases, leaving 20 bases between them. In germline, CDR1 is SGHTA, CDR2 FQGNSA. The CDR3 consists of 18 residues. This CDR3 is CASSLELSRGDLNQPQHF. The CDR3 nucleotides are TGTGCCAGCAGCTTAGAGTTATCCAGGGGTGATTTAAATCAGCCCCAGCATTTT.

The J gene is TRBJ2-2, the V gene TRBV6-4; the match to TRBD2 covers 8 bases. Germline CDR1 MRHNA, CDR2 SNTAGT. V was clipped by 4 bases and J by 5 bases; unmatched bases: 6. The CDR3 loop spans 15 amino acids. CDR3 coding DNA: TGTGCCAGCAGTGTGACTAGCGAGGGTACCGGGGAGCTGTTTTTT. Residues: CASSVTSEGTGELFF.